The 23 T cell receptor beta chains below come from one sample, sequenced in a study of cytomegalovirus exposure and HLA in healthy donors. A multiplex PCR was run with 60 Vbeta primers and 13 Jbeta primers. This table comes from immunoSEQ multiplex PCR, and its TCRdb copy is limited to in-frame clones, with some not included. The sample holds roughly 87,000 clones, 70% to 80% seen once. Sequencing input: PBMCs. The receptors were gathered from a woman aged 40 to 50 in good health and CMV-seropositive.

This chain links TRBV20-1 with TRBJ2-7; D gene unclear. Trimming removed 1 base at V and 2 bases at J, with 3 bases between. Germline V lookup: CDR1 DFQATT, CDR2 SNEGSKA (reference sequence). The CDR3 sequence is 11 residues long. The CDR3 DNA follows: TGCAGTGCTAGAGCTACCTACGAGCAGTACTTC. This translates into CSARATYEQYF.

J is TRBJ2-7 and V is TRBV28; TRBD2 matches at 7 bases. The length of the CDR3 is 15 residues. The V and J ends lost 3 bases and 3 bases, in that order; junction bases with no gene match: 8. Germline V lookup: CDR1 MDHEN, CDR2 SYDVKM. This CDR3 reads CASSFPGGGLYEQYF. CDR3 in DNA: TGTGCCAGCAGTTTTCCGGGAGGAGGTCTCTACGAGCAGTACTTC.

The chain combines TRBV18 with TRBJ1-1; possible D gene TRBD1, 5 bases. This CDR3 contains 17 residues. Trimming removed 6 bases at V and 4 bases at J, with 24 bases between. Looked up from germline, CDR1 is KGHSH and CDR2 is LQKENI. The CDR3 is CASSFGQGLGLGTEAFF. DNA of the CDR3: TGTGCCAGCTCTTTCGGGCAGGGTCTGGGCTTGGGCACTGAAGCTTTCTTT.

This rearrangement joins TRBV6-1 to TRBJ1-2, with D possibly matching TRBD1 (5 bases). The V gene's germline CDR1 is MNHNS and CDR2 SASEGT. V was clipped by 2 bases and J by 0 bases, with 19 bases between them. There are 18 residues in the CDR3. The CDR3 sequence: CASSESGGILSANYGYTF. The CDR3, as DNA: TGTGCCAGCAGTGAATCGGGGGGAATATTATCAGCTAACTATGGCTACACCTTC.

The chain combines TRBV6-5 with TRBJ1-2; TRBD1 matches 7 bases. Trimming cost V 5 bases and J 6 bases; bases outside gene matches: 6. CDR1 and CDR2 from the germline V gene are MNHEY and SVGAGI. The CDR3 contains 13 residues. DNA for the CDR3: TGTGCCAGCAGTATGACAGGGCCCCATGGCTACACCTTC. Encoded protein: CASSMTGPHGYTF.

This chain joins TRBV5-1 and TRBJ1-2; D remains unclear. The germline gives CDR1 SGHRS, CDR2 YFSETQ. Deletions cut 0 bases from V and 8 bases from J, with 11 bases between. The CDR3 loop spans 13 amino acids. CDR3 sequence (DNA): TGCGCCAGCAGCTTGGGTGCAGGTGGCGGCTACACCTTC. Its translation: CASSLGAGGGYTF.

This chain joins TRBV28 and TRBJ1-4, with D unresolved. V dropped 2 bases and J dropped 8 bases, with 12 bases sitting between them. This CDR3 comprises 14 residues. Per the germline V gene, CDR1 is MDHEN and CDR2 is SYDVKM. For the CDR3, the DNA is TGTGCCAGCAGTTTACAGCGCCCAGAAGAAAAACTGTTTTTT. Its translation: CASSLQRPEEKLFF.

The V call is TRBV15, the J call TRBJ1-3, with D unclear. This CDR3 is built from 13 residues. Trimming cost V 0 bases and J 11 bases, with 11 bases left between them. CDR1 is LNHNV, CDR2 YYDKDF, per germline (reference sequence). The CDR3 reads CATSRDSWHAIYF. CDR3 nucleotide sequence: TGTGCCACCAGCAGAGACTCGTGGCATGCCATATATTTT. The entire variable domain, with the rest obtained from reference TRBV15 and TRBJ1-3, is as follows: DAMVIQNPRYQVTQFGKPVTLSCSQTLNHNVMYWYQQKSSQAPKLLFHYYDKDFNNEADTPDNFQSRRPNTSFCFLDIRSPGLGDTAMYLCATSRDSWHAIYFGEGSWLTVV.

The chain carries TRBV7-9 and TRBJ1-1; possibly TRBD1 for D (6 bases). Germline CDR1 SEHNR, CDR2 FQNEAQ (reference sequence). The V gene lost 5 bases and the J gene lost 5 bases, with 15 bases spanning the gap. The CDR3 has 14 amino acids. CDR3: CASSVTGLGTEAFF. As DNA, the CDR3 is TGTGCCAGCAGCGTGACAGGTCTGGGAACTGAAGCTTTCTTT.

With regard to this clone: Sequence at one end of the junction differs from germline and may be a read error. As DNA, the CDR3 is TGTGCCAGTAGTGTAGACTCCGGGACAGGGACCCTTCGATACTCTGGAAACACCATATATTTT. Amino acid sequence: CASSVDSGTGTLRYSGNTIYF. The V call is TRBV19, the J call TRBJ1-3, with 9 bases aligning to TRBD1. Germline assignment: CDR1 LNHDA and CDR2 SQIVND (reference sequence). CDR3 length: 21 amino acids.

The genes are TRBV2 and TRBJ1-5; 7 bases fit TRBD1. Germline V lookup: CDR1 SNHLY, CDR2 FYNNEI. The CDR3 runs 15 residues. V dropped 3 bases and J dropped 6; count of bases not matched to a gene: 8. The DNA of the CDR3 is TGTGCCAGCAGTGACCGGACAGGTGGGGGTCAGCCCCAGCATTTT. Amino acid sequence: CASSDRTGGGQPQHF. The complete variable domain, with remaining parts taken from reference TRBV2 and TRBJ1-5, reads EPEVTQTPSHQVTQMGQEVILRCVPISNHLYFYWYRQILGQKVEFLVSFYNNEISEKSEIFDDQFSVERPDGSNFTLKIRSTKLEDSAMYFCASSDRTGGGQPQHFGDGTRLSIL.

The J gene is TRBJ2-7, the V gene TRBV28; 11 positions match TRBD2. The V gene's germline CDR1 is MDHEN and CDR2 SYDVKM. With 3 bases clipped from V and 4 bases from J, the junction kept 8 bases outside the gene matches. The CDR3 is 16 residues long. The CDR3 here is CASSFGLAGGKYEQYF. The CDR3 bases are TGTGCCAGCAGTTTTGGTTTAGCGGGAGGGAAATACGAGCAGTACTTC. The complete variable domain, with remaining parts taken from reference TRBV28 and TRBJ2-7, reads DVKVTQSSRYLVKRTGEKVFLECVQDMDHENMFWYRQDPGLGLRLIYFSYDVKMKEKGDIPEGYSVSREKKERFSLILESASTNQTSMYLCASSFGLAGGKYEQYFGPGTRLTVT.

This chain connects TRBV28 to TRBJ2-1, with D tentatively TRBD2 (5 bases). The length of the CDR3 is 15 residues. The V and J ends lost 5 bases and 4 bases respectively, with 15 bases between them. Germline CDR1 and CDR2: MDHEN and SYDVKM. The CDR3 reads CASSRFGILYNEQFF. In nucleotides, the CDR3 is TGTGCCAGCAGTCGTTTCGGGATCCTATACAATGAGCAGTTCTTC.

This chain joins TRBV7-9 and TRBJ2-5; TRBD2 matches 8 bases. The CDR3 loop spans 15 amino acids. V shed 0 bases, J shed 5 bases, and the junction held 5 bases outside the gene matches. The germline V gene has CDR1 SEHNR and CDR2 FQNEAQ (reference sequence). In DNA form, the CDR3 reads TGTGCCAGCAGCTTAGCCGGGAGGGTCGGGGAGACCCAGTACTTC. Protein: CASSLAGRVGETQYF. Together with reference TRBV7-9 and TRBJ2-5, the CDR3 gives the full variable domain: DTGVSQNPRHKITKRGQNVTFRCDPISEHNRLYWYRQTLGQGPEFLTYFQNEAQLEKSRLLSDRFSAERPKGSFSTLEIQRTEQGDSAMYLCASSLAGRVGETQYFGPGTRLLVL.

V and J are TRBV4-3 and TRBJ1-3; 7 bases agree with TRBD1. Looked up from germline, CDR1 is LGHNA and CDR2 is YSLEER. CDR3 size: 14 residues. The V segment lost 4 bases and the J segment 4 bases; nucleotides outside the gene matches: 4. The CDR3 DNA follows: TGCGCCAGCAGCCGAGGGGGCCAAGGAAACACCATATATTTT. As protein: CASSRGGQGNTIYF.

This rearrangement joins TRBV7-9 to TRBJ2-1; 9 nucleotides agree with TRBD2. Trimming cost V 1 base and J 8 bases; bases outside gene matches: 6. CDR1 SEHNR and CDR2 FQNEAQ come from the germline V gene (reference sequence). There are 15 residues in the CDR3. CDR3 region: CASSLGVAGADEQFF. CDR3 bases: TGTGCCAGCAGCTTAGGTGTAGCGGGAGCTGATGAGCAGTTCTTC.

CDR3: CASSKGLAGIGNEQFF. The DNA for the CDR3 is TGTGCCAGCAGCAAGGGACTAGCGGGAATTGGGAATGAGCAGTTCTTC. The gene calls are TRBV7-9 and TRBJ2-1; TRBD2 matches 13 bases. Germline CDR1 is SEHNR and CDR2 is FQNEAQ (reference sequence). This CDR3 is built from 16 residues. The junction had 8 bases not matched to a gene; V was cut back by 5 bases and J by 7 bases.

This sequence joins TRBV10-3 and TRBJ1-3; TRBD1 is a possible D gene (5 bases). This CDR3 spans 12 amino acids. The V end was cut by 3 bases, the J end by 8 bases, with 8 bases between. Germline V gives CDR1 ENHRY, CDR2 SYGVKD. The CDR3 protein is CAISERGDTIYF. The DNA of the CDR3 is TGTGCCATCAGTGAACGGGGGGACACCATATATTTT.

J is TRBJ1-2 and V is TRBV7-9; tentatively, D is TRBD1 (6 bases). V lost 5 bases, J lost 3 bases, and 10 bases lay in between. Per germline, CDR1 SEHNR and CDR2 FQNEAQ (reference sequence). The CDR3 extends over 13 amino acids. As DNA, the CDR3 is TGTGCCAGCAGCGAACAGGGTGACTATGGCTACACCTTC. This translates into CASSEQGDYGYTF.

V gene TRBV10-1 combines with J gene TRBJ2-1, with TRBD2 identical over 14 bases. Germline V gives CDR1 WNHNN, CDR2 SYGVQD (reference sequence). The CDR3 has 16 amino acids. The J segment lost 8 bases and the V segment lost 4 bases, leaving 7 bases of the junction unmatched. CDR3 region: CASSARGTSGGYEQFF. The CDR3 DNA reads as TGCGCCAGCAGTGCGCGCGGGACTAGCGGGGGTTATGAGCAGTTCTTC.

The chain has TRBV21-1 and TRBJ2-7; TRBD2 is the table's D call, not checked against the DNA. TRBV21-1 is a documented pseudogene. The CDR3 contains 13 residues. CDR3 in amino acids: CASSRPRTDEQYF. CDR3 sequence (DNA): TGTGCCAGCAGCCGCCCTAGGACTGACGAGCAGTACTTC.

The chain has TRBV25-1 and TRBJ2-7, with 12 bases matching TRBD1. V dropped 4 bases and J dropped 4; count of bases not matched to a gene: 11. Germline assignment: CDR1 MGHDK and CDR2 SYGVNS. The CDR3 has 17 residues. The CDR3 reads CASSAKSGTGGRYEQYF. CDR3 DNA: TGTGCCAGCAGTGCCAAGTCCGGGACAGGGGGCAGGTACGAGCAGTACTTC.

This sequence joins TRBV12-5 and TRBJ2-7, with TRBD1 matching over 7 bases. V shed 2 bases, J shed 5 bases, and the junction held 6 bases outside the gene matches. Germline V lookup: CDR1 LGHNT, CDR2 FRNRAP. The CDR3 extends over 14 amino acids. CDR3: CASGLSHTGDEQYF. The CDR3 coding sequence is TGTGCTAGTGGTTTGTCCCATACAGGGGACGAGCAGTACTTC.